A selection of T cell receptor beta chains follows, all from one sample in a study of Ad26.COV2.S vaccination and SARS-CoV-2 variants. Data came from immunoSEQ multiplex PCR; TCRdb stores just in-frame clones and leaves some out. The sample contains about 250,000 clones, 87% of which appear only once. The source was peripheral blood, collected in a trial of Ad26.COV2.S vaccine versus placebo. These TCRs come from a person between 18 and 65 years old who received the Ad26.COV2.S COVID-19 vaccine or a placebo. Each CDR3 is given with its conserved first and last residue. The D gene is left open where the match is weak. For some rows the clone size is stated as once, few or many, or as a class when expanded; others skip it.

CASRDRGIRSSYEQYF | TRBD1 | TRBJ2-7 | TRBV27 | NA
CASGFGQPQHF | NA | TRBJ1-5 | TRBV12-5 | NA
CASSGLAGRRPQYNEQFF | TRBD2 | TRBJ2-1 | TRBV2 | NA
CSASARQGADYGYTF | TRBD1 | TRBJ1-2 | TRBV20-1 | once
CASSPRQLTNEKLFF | NA | TRBJ1-4 | TRBV3-1/TRBV3-2 | many
CASSPGEQETQYF | NA | TRBJ2-5 | TRBV4-2 | NA
CASSLDSLNTGELFF | NA | TRBJ2-2 | TRBV11-3 | NA
CASSLAGTNNEQFF | TRBD2 | TRBJ2-1 | TRBV5-4 | NA
CASSYLDRVVEAFF | TRBD1 | TRBJ1-1 | TRBV6-6 | NA
CASSPPPTNEKLFF | NA | TRBJ1-4 | TRBV7-2 | once
CASSLQAGTGIEQFF | TRBD1 | TRBJ2-1 | TRBV7-3 | NA
CASSLGHSLEGTEAFF | NA | TRBJ1-1 | TRBV5-1 | few
CASSPLAGHLQETQYF | TRBD2 | TRBJ2-5 | TRBV7-2 | NA
CASSITGTSGNTIYF | NA | TRBJ1-3 | TRBV5-5 | NA
CASSPDGRSGNTIYF | NA | TRBJ1-3 | TRBV28 | NA
CASGTGLTYNEQFF | TRBD1 | TRBJ2-1 | TRBV28 | once
CASSFGTGTTDTQYF | TRBD1 | TRBJ2-3 | TRBV5-1 | once
CAWSRGAEETQYF | NA | TRBJ2-5 | TRBV30 | NA
CASSQDRSGATAYEQYF | TRBD2 | TRBJ2-7 | TRBV4-3 | NA
CASSGTGPFLGELFF | TRBD1 | TRBJ2-2 | TRBV7-6 | NA
CSVGDVATNEKLFF | NA | TRBJ1-4 | TRBV29-1 | NA
CAWSVRGRLGNTIYF | NA | TRBJ1-3 | TRBV30 | NA